The clone carrying this T cell receptor beta chain was observed a handful of times. The target antigen is unknown. V dropped 8 bases and J dropped 1; count of bases not matched to a gene: 6. The germline gives CDR1 DFQATT, CDR2 SNEGSKA (reference sequence). There are 13 residues in the CDR3. Unique molecular identifiers were present in the TCR beta cDNA libraries. From around 1 to 10 million T cells, 500,000 or so cDNA molecules were obtained. TCRdb redid the calling of the PCR reads with MiXCR, one entry per CDR3 protein. The sample lists roughly 700,000 distinct CDR3 sequences, 25% to 30% occurring once. This entry comes from a study of post-analysis software for immune sequencing data. Overall study: Progressive-relapsing, secondary progressive and relapsing-remitting multiple sclerosis were among the disease courses included. Regarding the study as a whole: Strong co-clustering by F measure was evident for samples that had been prepared in the same batch. Multiple sclerosis was associated with a significant reduction in normalized Chao1 diversity relative to controls. TRBV5-6, TRBV5-1 and TRBV20-1 belonged to a set of a few TRBV segments that were more frequent in patients than controls.

Sequenced: blood. The sequence derives from a girl aged 10 to 17 with multiple sclerosis. V usage is TRBV20-1 and J usage is TRBJ2-3; 7 positions match TRBD1. The CDR3 is CSYRDSRTDTQYF. Written as DNA, the CDR3 is TGCAGTTACCGGGACAGTCGCACAGATACGCAGTATTTT.